The rows below give T cell receptor beta chains drawn from one sample of a study of healthy donors' naive CD4 and CD8 T cells. TCRdb called the reads again in MiXCR, with one record for every CDR3 protein. The sample contains approximately 180,000 distinct CDR3 sequences, around 70% of which appear only once. Sequenced material: naive CD4+ and CD8+ T cells sorted from blood, pooled from several donors. The receptors originated from a pool of human donors in good health; the sample pools cells from several healthy donors. The CDR3 runs from the conserved cysteine through the conserved F or W. Fields, in order: clone size, V gene, J gene, D gene, CDR3 DNA, CDR3 protein. A D gene is named only where the DNA matches it firmly. The listing skips clone size in some rows; elsewhere it reads once, few, many or a size class.

.,TRBV5-1,TRBJ2-2,.,TGCGCCAGCACCAGGGACAACCCGAACGCCGGGGAGCTGTTTTTT,CASTRDNPNAGELFF
.,TRBV7-8,TRBJ2-5,TRBD2,TGTGCCAGCAGCACCCAGGCAGGGCGGGGGGACCGGGAGACCCAGTACTTC,CASSTQAGRGDRETQYF
few,TRBV6-5,TRBJ1-2,.,TGTGCCAGCAGTCCGTGGACAGCGGACTATGGCTACACCTTC,CASSPWTADYGYTF
few,TRBV27,TRBJ1-6,TRBD1,TGTGCCAGCAGAACCCCTAGGGGACAGGGCCTTATTGCACCCCTTCACTTT,CASRTPRGQGLIAPLHF
.,TRBV29-1,TRBJ2-4,.,TGCAGCGTTGAGCTGCCGGGCGGCATTCAGTACTTC,CSVELPGGIQYF
.,TRBV28,TRBJ2-3,.,TGTGCCAGCAGTTTAGACGGGGCCAATATTGATGGAGATACGCAGTATTTT,CASSLDGANIDGDTQYF
.,TRBV29-1,TRBJ1-5,TRBD1,TGCAGCGTAGGACAGGGAGGCGGGCCCCAGCATTTT,CSVGQGGGPQHF
few,TRBV18,TRBJ1-2,TRBD1,TGTGCCAGCTCACGGCCGACAGGGGAGGGCTACACCTTC,CASSRPTGEGYTF
.,TRBV27,TRBJ2-1,TRBD1,TGTGCCAGCAGTTTGGGACAGGGGGCGCGTAGGGATGAGCAGTTCTTC,CASSLGQGARRDEQFF
.,TRBV30,TRBJ2-6,.,TGTGCCTGGAGTGTACCGTCTGGGGCCAACGTCCTGACTTTC,CAWSVPSGANVLTF
.,TRBV19,TRBJ1-2,.,TGTGCCAGTAGCGCCCGGGGTGACTATGGCTACACCTTC,CASSARGDYGYTF
few,TRBV2,TRBJ2-7,TRBD1,TGTGCCAGCAGTCCCGGACAGGGAAACGAGCAGTACTTC,CASSPGQGNEQYF
few,TRBV29-1,TRBJ2-7,.,TGCAGCGTTCAGGACGGGGAGACCTACGAGCAGTACTTC,CSVQDGETYEQYF
.,TRBV6-5,TRBJ2-1,.,TGTGCCAGCAGTCCTCAGCCTCGCGAGCAGTTCTTC,CASSPQPREQFF
few,TRBV11-2,TRBJ2-7,TRBD1,TGTGCCAGCAGCTTACCGACAGGGACCGAGCAGTACTTC,CASSLPTGTEQYF
.,TRBV19,TRBJ2-3,TRBD2,TGTGCCAGTAGTATCCGACTAGCGACAGATACGCAGTATTTT,CASSIRLATDTQYF
.,TRBV6-5,TRBJ2-1,TRBD2,TGTGCCAGCAGTTACCGACGGGAGGGAGGAGAGCAGTTCTTC,CASSYRREGGEQFF
.,TRBV5-8,TRBJ2-7,.,TGCGCCAGCAGCTTGGCCAAGGGGAGCTCCTACGAGCAGTACTTC,CASSLAKGSSYEQYF
.,TRBV27,TRBJ2-3,TRBD2,TGTGCCACCAAGAGCGGGGCAGATACGCAGTATTTT,CATKSGADTQYF
.,TRBV6-1,TRBJ2-1,TRBD2,TGTGCCAATGAAACTAGCGGGAGTTACAATGAGCAGTTCTTC,CANETSGSYNEQFF
.,TRBV5-5,TRBJ2-1,.,TGTGCCAGCAGCCTCCGGGGCGACAATGAGCAGTTCTTC,CASSLRGDNEQFF
.,TRBV29-1,TRBJ1-2,.,TGCAGCGCCCTGGGACGGGATAACTATGGCTACACCTTC,CSALGRDNYGYTF
.,TRBV20-1,TRBJ2-5,.,TGCAGTGCTAGAGGCGGGGGCGCAGGTCCAGAGACCCAGTACTTC,CSARGGGAGPETQYF
.,TRBV29-1,TRBJ2-5,.,TGCAGCGTTGGAGTCGTACAGGAGACCCAGTACTTC,CSVGVVQETQYF
.,TRBV6-5,TRBJ2-7,.,TGTGCCAGCAGTTCCCCCCGAGGACACTCATACGAGCAGTACTTC,CASSSPRGHSYEQYF
.,TRBV20-1,TRBJ1-6,.,TGCAGTTCCCCGGGGAGAGGTTCACCCCTCCACTTT,CSSPGRGSPLHF
.,TRBV6-4,TRBJ2-1,TRBD2,TGTGCCAGCAGTGACTCGGCTAGCGGGAGCAATGAGCAGTTCTTC,CASSDSASGSNEQFF
.,TRBV10-3,TRBJ1-1,.,TGTGCCACCACCCAGGGATCGAGGAACACTGAAGCTTTCTTT,CATTQGSRNTEAFF
few,TRBV5-5,TRBJ2-7,.,TGTGCCAGCAGCTTGTCGGGCCGCTCCTACGAGCAGTACTTC,CASSLSGRSYEQYF
.,TRBV11-2,TRBJ2-1,TRBD1,TGTGCCAGCAGCCAAACCGCGGACAGGCTTCATTTCAATGAGCAGTTCTTC,CASSQTADRLHFNEQFF
.,TRBV29-1,TRBJ2-7,.,TGCAGCGTTCGGGACTCGGACTACGAGCAGTACTTC,CSVRDSDYEQYF
.,TRBV29-1,TRBJ2-5,.,TGCAGCGTTGCCCAGCAAGAGACCCAGTACTTC,CSVAQQETQYF
.,TRBV11-2,TRBJ2-1,.,TGTGCCAGCAGCTTAGATGAGGGAGTTGAGCAGTTCTTC,CASSLDEGVEQFF
.,TRBV7-2,TRBJ1-2,.,TGTGCCAGCAGCCCGAAAACAGGACAGACGGAGGGCTACACCTTC,CASSPKTGQTEGYTF
.,TRBV29-1,TRBJ2-7,.,TGCAGCGTTGCCGGATCCTACGAGCAGTACTTC,CSVAGSYEQYF
few,TRBV4-3,TRBJ1-1,.,TGCGCCAGCAGCCAACTACAGAACACTGAAGCTTTCTTT,CASSQLQNTEAFF
.,TRBV29-1,TRBJ2-1,TRBD1,TGCAGCGTGGGGACAGGGGGCTACAATGAGCAGTTCTTC,CSVGTGGYNEQFF
.,TRBV5-1,TRBJ2-1,.,TGCGCCAGCGTTGGGCCTACCTACAATGAGCAGTTCTTC,CASVGPTYNEQFF
.,TRBV12-3/TRBV12-4,TRBJ1-2,.,TGTGCTAGTGGTAATGGACAGCTCTATGGCTACACCTTC,CASGNGQLYGYTF
few,TRBV29-1,TRBJ1-2,TRBD1,TGCAGCGTTGAAGATGGACAGGGAGGTGGCTACACCTTC,CSVEDGQGGGYTF
.,TRBV2,TRBJ2-5,.,TGTGCCAGCAGTGAAGTTGCCGGCGGCGTGTACCAAGAGACCCAGTACTTC,CASSEVAGGVYQETQYF
.,TRBV29-1,TRBJ2-2,.,TGCAGCGTGACAGGGAACACCGGGGAGCTGTTTTTT,CSVTGNTGELFF
once,TRBV5-6,TRBJ1-1,TRBD1,TGTGCCAGCAGCCCATCCAGACAGGGAGCTGAAGCTTTCTTT,CASSPSRQGAEAFF
.,TRBV19,TRBJ1-1,.,TGTGCCAGTAGTATGCAGGGGTTGAACACTGAAGCTTTCTTT,CASSMQGLNTEAFF
.,TRBV5-4,TRBJ2-1,TRBD2,TGTGCCAGCAGCAGAACTAGCGGGGGAGCCTACAATGAGCAGTTCTTC,CASSRTSGGAYNEQFF
.,TRBV27,TRBJ1-1,.,TGTGCCAGCGGCCAAGACAGAGTGAACACTGAAGCTTTCTTT,CASGQDRVNTEAFF